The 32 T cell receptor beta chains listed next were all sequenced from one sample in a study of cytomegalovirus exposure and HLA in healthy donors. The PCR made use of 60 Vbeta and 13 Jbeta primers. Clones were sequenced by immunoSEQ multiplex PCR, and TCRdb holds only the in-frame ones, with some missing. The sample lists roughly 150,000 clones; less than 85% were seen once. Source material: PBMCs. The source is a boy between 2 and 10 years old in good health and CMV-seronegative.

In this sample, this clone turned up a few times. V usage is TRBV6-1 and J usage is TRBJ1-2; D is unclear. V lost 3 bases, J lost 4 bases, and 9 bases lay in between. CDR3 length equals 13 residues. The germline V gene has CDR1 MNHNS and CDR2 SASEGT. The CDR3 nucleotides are TGTGCCAGCAGTGAGGGCCGGCCCTATGGCTACACCTTC. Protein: CASSEGRPYGYTF.

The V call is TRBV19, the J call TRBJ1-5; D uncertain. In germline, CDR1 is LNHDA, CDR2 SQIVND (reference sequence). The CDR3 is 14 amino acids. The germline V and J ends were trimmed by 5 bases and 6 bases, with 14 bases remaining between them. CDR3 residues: CASSLGSLGQPQHF. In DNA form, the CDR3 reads TGTGCCAGTAGTTTAGGGAGTCTGGGTCAGCCCCAGCATTTT.

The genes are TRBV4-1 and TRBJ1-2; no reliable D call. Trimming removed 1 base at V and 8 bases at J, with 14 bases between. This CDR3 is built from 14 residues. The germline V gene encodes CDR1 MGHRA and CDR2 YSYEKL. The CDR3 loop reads CASSQVAGRGGYTF. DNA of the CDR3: TGCGCCAGCAGCCAAGTAGCCGGGAGAGGCGGCTACACCTTC.

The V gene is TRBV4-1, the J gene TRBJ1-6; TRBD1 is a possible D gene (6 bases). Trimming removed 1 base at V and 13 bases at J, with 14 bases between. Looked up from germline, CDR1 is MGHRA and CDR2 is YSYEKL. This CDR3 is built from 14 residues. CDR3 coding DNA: TGCGCCAGCAGCCAAGGTGCAGGCGGGGGCCCCCTCCACTTT. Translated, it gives CASSQGAGGGPLHF.

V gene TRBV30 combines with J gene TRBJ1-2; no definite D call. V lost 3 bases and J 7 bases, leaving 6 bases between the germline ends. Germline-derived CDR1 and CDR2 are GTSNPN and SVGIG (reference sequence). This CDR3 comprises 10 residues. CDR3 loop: CAWRRAGYTF. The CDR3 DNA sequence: TGTGCCTGGAGGCGGGCTGGCTACACCTTC. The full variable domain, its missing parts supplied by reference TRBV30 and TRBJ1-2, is SQTIHQWPATLVQPVGSPLSLECTVEGTSNPNLYWYRQAAGRGLQLLFYSVGIGQISSEVPQNLSASRPQDRQFILSSKKLLLSDSGFYLCAWRRAGYTFGSGTRLTVV.

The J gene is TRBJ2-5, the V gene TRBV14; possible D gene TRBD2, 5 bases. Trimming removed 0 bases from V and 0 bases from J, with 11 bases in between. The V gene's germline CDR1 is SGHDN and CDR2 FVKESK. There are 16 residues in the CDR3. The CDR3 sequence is CASSQEVDWNQETQYF. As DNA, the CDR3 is TGTGCCAGCAGCCAAGAAGTGGACTGGAACCAAGAGACCCAGTACTTC. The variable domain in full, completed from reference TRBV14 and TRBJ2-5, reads EAGVTQFPSHSVIEKGQTVTLRCDPISGHDNLYWYRRVMGKEIKFLLHFVKESKQDESGMPNNRFLAERTGGTYSTLKVQPAELEDSGVYFCASSQEVDWNQETQYFGPGTRLLVL.

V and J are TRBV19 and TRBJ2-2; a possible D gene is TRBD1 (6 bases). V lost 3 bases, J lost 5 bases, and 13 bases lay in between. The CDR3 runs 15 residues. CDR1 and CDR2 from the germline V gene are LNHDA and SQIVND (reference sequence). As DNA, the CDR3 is TGTGCCAGTAGTATCCCCACAGGGAGTACCGGGGAGCTGTTTTTT. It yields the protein CASSIPTGSTGELFF.

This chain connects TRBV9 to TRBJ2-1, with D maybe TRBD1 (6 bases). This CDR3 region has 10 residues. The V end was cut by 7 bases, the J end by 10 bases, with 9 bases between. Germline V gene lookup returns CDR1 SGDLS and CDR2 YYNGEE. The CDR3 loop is CASGGLEQFF. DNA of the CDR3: TGTGCCAGCGGGGGCTTAGAGCAGTTCTTC. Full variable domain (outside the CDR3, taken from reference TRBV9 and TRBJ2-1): DSGVTQTPKHLITATGQRVTLRCSPRSGDLSVYWYQQSLDQGLQFLIQYYNGEERAKGNILERFSAQQFPDLHSELNLSSLELGDSALYFCASGGLEQFFGPGTRLTVL.

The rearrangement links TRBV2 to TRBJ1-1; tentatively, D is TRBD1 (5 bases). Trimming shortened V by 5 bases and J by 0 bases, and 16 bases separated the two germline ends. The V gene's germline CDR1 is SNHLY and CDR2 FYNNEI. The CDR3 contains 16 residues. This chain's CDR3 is CASSLMSTALNTEAFF. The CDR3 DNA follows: TGTGCCAGCAGTCTTATGTCGACAGCATTGAACACTGAAGCTTTCTTT.

This chain's CDR3 is CASNKGQGMDTQYF. The CDR3 region has the DNA TGTGCCAGCAATAAAGGACAGGGTATGGATACGCAGTATTTT. The rearrangement joins TRBV28 to TRBJ2-3, with TRBD1 identical over 8 bases. CDR3 size: 14 residues. Germline V gives CDR1 MDHEN, CDR2 SYDVKM. V gave up 7 bases and J gave up 6 bases; unmatched junction bases: 9. Variable domain in full (rest from reference TRBV28 and TRBJ2-3): DVKVTQSSRYLVKRTGEKVFLECVQDMDHENMFWYRQDPGLGLRLIYFSYDVKMKEKGDIPEGYSVSREKKERFSLILESASTNQTSMYLCASNKGQGMDTQYFGPGTRLTVL.

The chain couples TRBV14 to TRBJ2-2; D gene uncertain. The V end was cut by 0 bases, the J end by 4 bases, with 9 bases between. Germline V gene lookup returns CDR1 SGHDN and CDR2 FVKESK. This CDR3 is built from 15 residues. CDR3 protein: CASSQELASTGELFF. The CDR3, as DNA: TGTGCCAGCAGCCAAGAATTGGCTTCCACCGGGGAGCTGTTTTTT.

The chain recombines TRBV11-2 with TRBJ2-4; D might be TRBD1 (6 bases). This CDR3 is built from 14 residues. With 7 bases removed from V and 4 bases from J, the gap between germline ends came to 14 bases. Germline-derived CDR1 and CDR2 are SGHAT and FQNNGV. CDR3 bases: TGTGCCAGCAACCACGGACAGTCTAAAAACATTCAGTACTTC. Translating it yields CASNHGQSKNIQYF.

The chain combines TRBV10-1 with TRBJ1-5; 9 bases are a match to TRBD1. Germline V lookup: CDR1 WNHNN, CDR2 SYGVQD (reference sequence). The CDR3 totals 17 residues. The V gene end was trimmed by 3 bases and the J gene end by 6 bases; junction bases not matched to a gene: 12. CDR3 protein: CASSDLKRQGDGQPQHF. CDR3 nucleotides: TGCGCCAGCAGTGACCTAAAAAGACAGGGGGACGGTCAGCCCCAGCATTTT.

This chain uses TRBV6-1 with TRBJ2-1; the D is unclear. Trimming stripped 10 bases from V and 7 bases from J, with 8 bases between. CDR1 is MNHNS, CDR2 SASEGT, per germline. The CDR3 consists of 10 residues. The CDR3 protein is CATRRNEQFF. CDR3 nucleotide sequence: TGTGCCACCCGCCGGAATGAGCAGTTCTTC.

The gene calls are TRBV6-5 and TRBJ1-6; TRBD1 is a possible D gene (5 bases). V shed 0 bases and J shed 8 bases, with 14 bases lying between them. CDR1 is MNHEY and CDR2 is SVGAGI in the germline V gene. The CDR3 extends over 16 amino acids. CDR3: CASSYSNGPGDSPLHF. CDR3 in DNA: TGTGCCAGCAGTTACTCGAACGGCCCGGGGGATTCACCCCTCCACTTT.

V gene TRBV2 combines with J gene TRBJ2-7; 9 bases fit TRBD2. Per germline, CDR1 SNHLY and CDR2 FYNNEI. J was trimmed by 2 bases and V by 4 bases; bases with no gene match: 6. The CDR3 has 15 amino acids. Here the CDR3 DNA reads TGTGCCAGCAGTGGTCTGACTAGCGGTACCTACGAGCAGTACGTC. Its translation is CASSGLTSGTYEQYV.

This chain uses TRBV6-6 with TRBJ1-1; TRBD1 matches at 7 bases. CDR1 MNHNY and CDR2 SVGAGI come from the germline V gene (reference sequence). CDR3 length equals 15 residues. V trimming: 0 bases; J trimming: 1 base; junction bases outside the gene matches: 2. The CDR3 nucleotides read TGTGCCAGCAGTTACTCCAGGGGGAGGAACACTGAAGCTTTCTTT. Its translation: CASSYSRGRNTEAFF.

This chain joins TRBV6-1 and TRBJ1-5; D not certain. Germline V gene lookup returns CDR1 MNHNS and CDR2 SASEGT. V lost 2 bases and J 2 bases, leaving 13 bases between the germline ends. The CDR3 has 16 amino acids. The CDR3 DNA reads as TGTGCCAGCAGTGAATTGTGGTCCCGGGGCAATCAGCCCCAGCATTTT. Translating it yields CASSELWSRGNQPQHF.

This chain's CDR3 is CASSPSQGYGYTF. Here the CDR3 DNA reads TGTGCCAGCAGCCCGAGTCAGGGATATGGCTACACCTTC. This chain connects TRBV16 to TRBJ1-2; tentatively, D is TRBD1 (5 bases). Between the trimmed V and J ends, which lost 4 bases and 5 bases, there was a span of 11 bases. Germline values: CDR1 KGHSY, CDR2 FQNENV. The CDR3 runs 13 residues.

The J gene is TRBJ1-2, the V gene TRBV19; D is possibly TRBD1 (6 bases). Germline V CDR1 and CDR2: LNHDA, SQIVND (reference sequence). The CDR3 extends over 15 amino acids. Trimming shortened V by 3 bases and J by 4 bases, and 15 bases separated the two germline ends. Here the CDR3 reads CASSIAGQPFYGYTF. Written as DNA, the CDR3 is TGTGCCAGTAGTATCGCCGGACAGCCCTTCTATGGCTACACCTTC.

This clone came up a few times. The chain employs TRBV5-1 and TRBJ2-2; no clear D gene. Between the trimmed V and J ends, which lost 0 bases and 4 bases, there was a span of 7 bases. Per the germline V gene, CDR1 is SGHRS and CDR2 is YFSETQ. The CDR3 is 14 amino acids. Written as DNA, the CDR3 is TGCGCCAGCAGCTTGGGGGCCGGCACCGGGGAGCTGTTTTTT. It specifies CASSLGAGTGELFF.

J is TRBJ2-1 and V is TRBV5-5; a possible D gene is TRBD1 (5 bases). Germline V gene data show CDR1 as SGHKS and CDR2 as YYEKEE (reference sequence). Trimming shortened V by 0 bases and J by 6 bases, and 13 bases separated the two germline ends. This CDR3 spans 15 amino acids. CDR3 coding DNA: TGTGCCAGCAGCTTGGAATGGGCAGGGCGCAATGAGCAGTTCTTC. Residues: CASSLEWAGRNEQFF.

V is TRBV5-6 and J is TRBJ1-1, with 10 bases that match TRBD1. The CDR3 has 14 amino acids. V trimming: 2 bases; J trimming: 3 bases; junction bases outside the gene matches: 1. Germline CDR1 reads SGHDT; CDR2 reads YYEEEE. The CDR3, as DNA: TGTGCCAGCAGCTTTGGGACAGGGGACACTGAAGCTTTCTTT. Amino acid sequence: CASSFGTGDTEAFF.

The CDR3 region has the DNA TGCGCCAGCAGTCCCTTTTTCCCCTACAATGAGCAGTTCTTC. Encoded protein: CASSPFFPYNEQFF. The gene calls are TRBV10-2 and TRBJ2-1; D not certain. Trimming took 5 bases from V and 2 from J, leaving 10 bases between them. CDR3 length: 14 residues. CDR1 is WSHSY and CDR2 is SAAADI in the germline V gene.

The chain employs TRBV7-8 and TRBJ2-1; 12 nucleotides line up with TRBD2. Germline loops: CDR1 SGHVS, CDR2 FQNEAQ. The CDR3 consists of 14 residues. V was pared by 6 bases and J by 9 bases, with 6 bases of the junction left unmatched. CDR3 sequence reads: CASSMTSGSCEQFF. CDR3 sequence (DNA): TGTGCCAGCAGTATGACTAGCGGGAGTTGTGAGCAGTTCTTC. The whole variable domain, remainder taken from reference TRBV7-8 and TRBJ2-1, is GAGVSQSPRYKVAKRGQDVALRCDPISGHVSLFWYQQALGQGPEFLTYFQNEAQLDKSGLPSDRFFAERPEGSVSTLKIQRTQQEDSAVYLCASSMTSGSCEQFFGPGTRLTVL.

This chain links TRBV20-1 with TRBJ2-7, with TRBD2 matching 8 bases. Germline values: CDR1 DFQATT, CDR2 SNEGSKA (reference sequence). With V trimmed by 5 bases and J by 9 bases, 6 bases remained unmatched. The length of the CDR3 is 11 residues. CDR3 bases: TGCAGTGCTGGACCGACTAGCGTGCAGTACTTC. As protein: CSAGPTSVQYF.

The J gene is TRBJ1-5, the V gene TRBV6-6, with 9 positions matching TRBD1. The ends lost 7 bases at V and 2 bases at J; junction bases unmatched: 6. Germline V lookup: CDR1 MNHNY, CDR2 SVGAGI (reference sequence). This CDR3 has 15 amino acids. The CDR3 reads CASNHRDRGNQPQHF. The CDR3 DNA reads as TGTGCCAGCAACCACCGGGACAGGGGCAATCAGCCCCAGCATTTT.

In DNA form, the CDR3 reads TGTGCCAGCTCACACCTGAGTAGCGGATTACGCACAGATACGCAGTATTTT. Translated: CASSHLSSGLRTDTQYF. The rearrangement links TRBV18 to TRBJ2-3; D might be TRBD2 (6 bases). CDR3 size: 17 residues. Germline CDR1 reads KGHSH; CDR2 reads LQKENI. With 4 bases removed from V and 1 base from J, the gap between germline ends came to 18 bases.

CDR3 residues: CASSFFDRGSNAQYF. The CDR3, as DNA: TGTGCCAGCAGTTTCTTTGACAGGGGAAGTAACGCCCAGTACTTC. This sequence joins TRBV28 and TRBJ2-5, with TRBD1 matching over 8 bases. Germline trimming cut 3 bases from V and 9 bases from J; bases unmatched to any gene: 12. This CDR3 contains 15 residues. CDR1 and CDR2 from the germline V gene are MDHEN and SYDVKM.

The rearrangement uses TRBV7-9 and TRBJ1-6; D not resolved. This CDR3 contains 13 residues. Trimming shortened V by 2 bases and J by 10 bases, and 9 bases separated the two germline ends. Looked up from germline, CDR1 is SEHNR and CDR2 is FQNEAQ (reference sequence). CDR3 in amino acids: CASSLFAESPLHF. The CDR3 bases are TGTGCCAGCAGCTTATTCGCAGAATCACCCCTCCACTTT.

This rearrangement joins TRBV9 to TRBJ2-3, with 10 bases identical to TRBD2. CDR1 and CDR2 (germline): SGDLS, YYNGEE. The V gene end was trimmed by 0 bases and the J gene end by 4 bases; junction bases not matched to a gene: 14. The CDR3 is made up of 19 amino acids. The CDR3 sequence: CASSVAVRAGGLIADTQYF. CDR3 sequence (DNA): TGTGCCAGCAGCGTAGCTGTCAGAGCGGGGGGGCTTATCGCAGATACGCAGTATTTT.

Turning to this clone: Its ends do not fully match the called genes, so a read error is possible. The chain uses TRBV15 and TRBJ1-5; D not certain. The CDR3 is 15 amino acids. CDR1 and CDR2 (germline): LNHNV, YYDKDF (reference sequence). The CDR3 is CATSRDRSSNRPQHF. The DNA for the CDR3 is TGTGCCACCAGCAGAGACAGGTCGAGCAATCGGCCCCAGCATTTT.